One sample yielded the 17 T cell receptor beta chains listed below, sequenced in a study of shared clonotypes between healthy human individuals. The repertoire was sequenced with immunoSEQ multiplex PCR; TCRdb's copy has only in-frame clones and lacks some. This sample has 1.5 million to 2.5 million clones; roughly 94% occur once, and the top ten carry roughly 1.2%. Naive CD8 populations comprised CD45RO-negative cells positively selected for CCR7, excluding terminally differentiated effector memory CD45RA+ cells. Source material: naive CD8+ T cells sorted from blood. The receptors shown here come from a man aged 18 to 35 in good health.

The chain employs TRBV10-1 and TRBJ2-7; TRBD1 agrees at 8 bases. The CDR3 consists of 14 residues. In germline, CDR1 is WNHNN, CDR2 SYGVQD (reference sequence). After removal of 8 bases from V and 12 bases from J, the junction contained 18 bases not matched to a gene. The CDR3 DNA sequence: TGCGCCAGCGTTCCCAGGGGGCGAGGGCAGCAGGTGTACTTC. Its protein is CASVPRGRGQQVYF.

This clone is a singleton in its sample. V gene TRBV6-5 combines with J gene TRBJ2-3; 10 nucleotides line up with TRBD2. Germline V lookup: CDR1 MNHEY, CDR2 SVGAGI. The CDR3 runs 15 residues. Trimming cost V 6 bases and J 1 base; bases outside gene matches: 4. The CDR3 bases are TGTGCCAGCAGGCCTCTAGCGGGGGGCACAGATACGCAGTATTTT. This codes for CASRPLAGGTDTQYF.

V gene TRBV7-3 combines with J gene TRBJ2-2; D not certain. Trimming left V 5 bases short and J 2 bases short, with 9 bases between. This CDR3 is 14 amino acids long. The germline gives CDR1 SGHTA, CDR2 FQGTGA. CDR3: CASSTDINTGELFF. CDR3 in DNA: TGTGCCAGCAGCACCGACATTAACACCGGGGAGCTGTTTTTT. Drawing the rest from reference TRBV7-3 and TRBJ2-2, the complete variable domain is GAGVSQTPSNKVTEKGKYVELRCDPISGHTALYWYRQSLGQGPEFLIYFQGTGAADDSGLPNDRFFAVRPEGSVSTLKIQRTERGDSAVYLCASSTDINTGELFFGEGSRLTVL.

The gene calls are TRBV11-2 and TRBJ1-1; D is uncertain. This CDR3 contains 14 residues. Germline V gene lookup returns CDR1 SGHAT and CDR2 FQNNGV. V was clipped by 1 base and J by 4 bases, with 10 bases between them. The CDR3 spells CASSLVEMPTEAFF. Written as DNA, the CDR3 is TGTGCCAGCAGCTTAGTCGAAATGCCCACTGAAGCTTTCTTT.

The V gene is TRBV23-1, the J gene TRBJ2-7; no clear D gene. TRBV23-1 is an ORF, with its function uncertain. The CDR3 is 13 amino acids. V gave up 6 bases and J gave up 6 bases, with 15 bases separating them. CDR3 DNA sequence: TGCGCCAGCAGCCGGCAAGTACGGGTCGAGCAGTACTTC. This encodes CASSRQVRVEQYF.

The gene calls are TRBV11-2 and TRBJ2-5; D is uncertain. CDR1 and CDR2 (germline): SGHAT, FQNNGV. The CDR3 runs 16 residues. The V and J ends lost 3 bases and 2 bases respectively, with 16 bases between them. The CDR3 loop is CASSFDGVWGQETQYF. CDR3 in DNA: TGTGCCAGCAGCTTTGATGGCGTCTGGGGACAAGAGACCCAGTACTTC.

On this clone itself: Other DNA sequences in the same sample also yield this CDR3. The rearrangement uses TRBV27 and TRBJ2-7; no clear D gene. This CDR3 comprises 13 residues. Trimming removed 3 bases at V and 2 bases at J, with 8 bases between. Looked up from germline, CDR1 is MNHEY and CDR2 is SMNVEV (reference sequence). The CDR3 coding sequence is TGTGCCAGCAGTTTTGGCAGAGCCTACGAGCAGTACTTC. Protein sequence: CASSFGRAYEQYF.

The chain carries TRBV2 and TRBJ2-7; no definite D call. CDR3 length equals 10 residues. V was cut by 2 bases and J by 7 bases, with 3 bases left in between. Germline loops: CDR1 SNHLY, CDR2 FYNNEI. CDR3 in amino acids: CASSETEQYF. CDR3 DNA sequence: TGTGCCAGCAGTGAAACAGAGCAGTACTTC.

This clone was found once. The rearrangement links TRBV28 to TRBJ1-2; D perhaps matches TRBD1 (5 bases). Germline CDR1 and CDR2: MDHEN and SYDVKM. The CDR3 totals 15 residues. V lost 2 bases and J 4 bases, leaving 14 bases between the germline ends. This CDR3 reads CASSLEAGFSYGYTF. CDR3 nucleotides: TGTGCCAGCAGTTTAGAGGCAGGGTTTAGCTATGGCTACACCTTC.

The chain joins TRBV7-8 to TRBJ2-2, with D possibly being TRBD2 (5 bases). The CDR3 consists of 15 residues. Trimming removed 4 bases from V and 4 bases from J, with 13 bases in between. Germline loops: CDR1 SGHVS, CDR2 FQNEAQ. In DNA, the CDR3 is TGTGCCAGCAGCTGGGATGGGAGCGGCACCGGGGAGCTGTTTTTT. This gives the protein CASSWDGSGTGELFF.

As to this clone: A read error may account for a junction end that differs from germline. This sequence joins TRBV28 and TRBJ1-5; D is ambiguous. The CDR3 sequence is 13 residues long. Germline lookup yields CDR1 MDHEN and CDR2 SYDVKM. The CDR3 is CTESSPVDQPQHF. The CDR3 region has the DNA TGCACAGAGAGTAGCCCTGTGGATCAGCCCCAGCATTTT.

The chain links TRBV6-1 to TRBJ1-5; 7 nucleotides align to TRBD1. CDR1 is MNHNS and CDR2 is SASEGT in the germline V gene. The CDR3 loop spans 17 amino acids. The junction had 13 bases not matched to a gene; V was cut back by 2 bases and J by 6 bases. In DNA form, the CDR3 reads TGTGCCAGCAGTGAAATCCGGACAGGCAATTCGGCTCAGCCCCAGCATTTT. This encodes CASSEIRTGNSAQPQHF.

The chain joins TRBV6-5 to TRBJ2-2, with 7 bases matching TRBD2. Trimming at V came to 7 bases and at J to 4 bases, leaving 9 bases not matched to a gene. This CDR3 has 15 amino acids. The germline V gene encodes CDR1 MNHEY and CDR2 SVGAGI. In nucleotides, the CDR3 is TGTGCCAGCACTGGGGGGGGAGACATCACCGGGGAGCTGTTTTTT. Translation: CASTGGGDITGELFF.

The chain couples TRBV6-6 to TRBJ1-4; 8 bases line up with TRBD1. This CDR3 has 15 amino acids. J gave up 6 bases and V 5 bases, and 8 bases lay outside the gene matches. CDR1 and CDR2 from the germline V gene are MNHNY and SVGAGI (reference sequence). CDR3 DNA: TGTGCCAGCAGTCTATTACAGGGGGAAGATGAAAAACTGTTTTTT. Its translation: CASSLLQGEDEKLFF.

This rearrangement joins TRBV4-1 to TRBJ2-7; 9 bases are a match to TRBD1. CDR3 length: 15 residues. Germline-derived CDR1 and CDR2 are MGHRA and YSYEKL. J gave up 4 bases and V 3 bases, and 7 bases lay outside the gene matches. The CDR3 loop reads CASSHRTGDPYEQYF. CDR3 DNA sequence: TGCGCCAGCAGCCATCGGACAGGGGACCCATACGAGCAGTACTTC.

As regards this clone: Other DNA sequences in the same sample also yield this CDR3. The rearrangement joins TRBV5-1 to TRBJ2-3; D ambiguous. Trimming took 1 base from V and 6 from J, leaving 9 bases between them. CDR1 SGHRS and CDR2 YFSETQ come from the germline V gene. The CDR3 has 13 amino acids. The CDR3 sequence is CASSLNGYDTQYF. The CDR3, as DNA: TGCGCCAGCAGCTTGAATGGGTACGATACGCAGTATTTT. The full variable domain, rest sourced from reference TRBV5-1 and TRBJ2-3, is KAGVTQTPRYLIKTRGQQVTLSCSPISGHRSVSWYQQTPGQGLQFLFEYFSETQRNKGNFPGRFSGRQFSNSRSEMNVSTLELGDSALYLCASSLNGYDTQYFGPGTRLTVL.

This rearrangement joins TRBV6-5 to TRBJ2-7; possible D gene TRBD2, 5 bases. The CDR3 is 16 residues long. The V gene's germline CDR1 is MNHEY and CDR2 SVGAGI. Trimming shortened V by 1 base and J by 6 bases, and 19 bases separated the two germline ends. The CDR3, as DNA: TGTGCCAGCAGTTACTTATCGGGGATCGGGGTTGGCGAGCAGTACTTC. Its translation: CASSYLSGIGVGEQYF.